The clone carrying this T cell receptor beta chain occurred a few times. Sample time point: pre-sensitization, week 0. The sample's treatment: therapeutic diphenylcyclopropenone sensitization with weekly scalp DPC. Before extraction, the whole blood was not fractionated, and total RNA was taken from it. Germline trimming cut 0 bases from V and 3 bases from J; bases unmatched to any gene: 5. The CDR3 has 15 amino acids. Germline assignment: CDR1 LGHNA and CDR2 YNFKEQ. TCRdb recomputed calls from the RACE reads with MiXCR, one row per CDR3 protein. Of approximately 370,000 distinct CDR3 sequences detected, around 5% appear once; the ten largest clones hold over 7%. This sample was included in a study of human T cells and chemical hapten exposure. Study context: Minor volume differences among pooled libraries chiefly drove per-sample TCR yield variation.

The TCR sequence derives from a woman younger than 30 with alopecia areata. Some clones in this sample may be carry-over from other donors' samples. This chain links TRBV4-2 with TRBJ2-7, with 7 bases that match TRBD2. The sample was whole blood, taken in connection with sensitization to the hapten diphenylcyclopropenone (DPC). CDR3 loop: CASSQELAYFYEQYF. CDR3 coding DNA: TGTGCCAGCAGCCAAGAACTAGCGTACTTCTACGAGCAGTACTTC.